These T cell receptor beta chains were read from a single sample in a study of blood T cell repertoires in COVID-19. Sequenced by immunoSEQ multiplex PCR; TCRdb stores in-frame clones only, minus some. The sample includes fewer than 200,000 clones, about four fifths of them seen just once. Sequencing input: peripheral blood. Source of these receptors: an elderly woman with COVID-19, enrolled during active disease. Both conserved end residues are part of each CDR3. D genes are given only for firm matches. Some rows mark clone size as missing; the rest say once, few, many or name a class of expanded clone.

v_call: TRBV7-2; clone_size: -; d_call: TRBD2; j_call: TRBJ2-7; cdr3_nt: TGTGCCAGCAGCTTGGCTAGCGGGGGGGCCGGGAAGAACGAGCAGTACTTC; cdr3_aa: CASSLASGGAGKNEQYF
v_call: TRBV6-5; clone_size: few; d_call: -; j_call: TRBJ1-4; cdr3_nt: TGTGCCAGCAGGGACTCTATCGATGAAAAACTGTTTTTT; cdr3_aa: CASRDSIDEKLFF
v_call: TRBV12-5; clone_size: -; d_call: -; j_call: TRBJ1-1; cdr3_nt: TGTGCTAGTGGTTTGGAAGCGGGGGCTGAAGCTTTCTTT; cdr3_aa: CASGLEAGAEAFF
v_call: TRBV28; clone_size: -; d_call: -; j_call: TRBJ2-5; cdr3_nt: TGTGCCAGCAGTTCCTTAACTATTACTGGGGAGACCCAGTACTTC; cdr3_aa: CASSSLTITGETQYF
v_call: TRBV6-2/TRBV6-3; clone_size: -; d_call: -; j_call: TRBJ1-4; cdr3_nt: TGTGCCAGCAGTCACGATGACATCCCTAATGAAAAACTGTTTTTT; cdr3_aa: CASSHDDIPNEKLFF
v_call: TRBV7-9; clone_size: -; d_call: -; j_call: TRBJ2-3; cdr3_nt: TGTGCCAGCAGCTCCCCGGCCCGCGGCAGGGGGGGCACAGATACGCAGTATTTT; cdr3_aa: CASSSPARGRGGTDTQYF
v_call: TRBV12-3/TRBV12-4; clone_size: -; d_call: -; j_call: TRBJ1-4; cdr3_nt: TGTGCCAGCACGGGGGGCTATGAAAAACTGTTTTTT; cdr3_aa: CASTGGYEKLFF
v_call: TRBV6-2/TRBV6-3; clone_size: -; d_call: -; j_call: TRBJ2-7; cdr3_nt: TGTGCCAGCAGTTATGCCCTGGTGGGGGGCGAGCAGTACTTC; cdr3_aa: CASSYALVGGEQYF
v_call: TRBV11-3; clone_size: -; d_call: TRBD1; j_call: TRBJ2-7; cdr3_nt: TGTGCCAGCACCTTTCCGACAGGGGTATGGCAGTACTTC; cdr3_aa: CASTFPTGVWQYF
v_call: TRBV3-1/TRBV3-2; clone_size: -; d_call: -; j_call: TRBJ2-1; cdr3_nt: TGTGCCAGCAGCCACGTTCGGGAGAACAATGATGAGCAGTTCTTC; cdr3_aa: CASSHVRENNDEQFF
v_call: TRBV11-3; clone_size: -; d_call: -; j_call: TRBJ2-7; cdr3_nt: TGTGCCAGCAGCCGCGATTACGAGCAGTACTTC; cdr3_aa: CASSRDYEQYF
v_call: TRBV15; clone_size: -; d_call: TRBD2; j_call: TRBJ2-3; cdr3_nt: TGTGCCACCAGCAGAGATCTGGGACTAGCGGCAGATACGCAGTATTTT; cdr3_aa: CATSRDLGLAADTQYF
v_call: TRBV16; clone_size: -; d_call: -; j_call: TRBJ2-7; cdr3_nt: TGTGCCAGCAGCCAAGGCCAGATCTACGAGCAGTACTTC; cdr3_aa: CASSQGQIYEQYF
v_call: TRBV29-1; clone_size: many; d_call: TRBD2; j_call: TRBJ2-7; cdr3_nt: TGCAGCGTTGATGCGGGAGTCGTGGGGGAGCAGTACTTC; cdr3_aa: CSVDAGVVGEQYF
v_call: TRBV5-1; clone_size: -; d_call: -; j_call: TRBJ1-1; cdr3_nt: TGCGCCAGCAGCTTGTGGGGAGCCGGTGAAGCTTTCTTT; cdr3_aa: CASSLWGAGEAFF
v_call: TRBV5-5; clone_size: -; d_call: TRBD1; j_call: TRBJ1-2; cdr3_nt: TGTGCCAGCAGCGGGACAGGGGGCCCTGGCTACACCTTC; cdr3_aa: CASSGTGGPGYTF
v_call: TRBV3-1/TRBV3-2; clone_size: -; d_call: TRBD1; j_call: TRBJ1-3; cdr3_nt: TGTGCCAGCAGCCAACAAACAGGGGGTAGCTCTGGAAACACCATATATTTT; cdr3_aa: CASSQQTGGSSGNTIYF
v_call: TRBV6-5; clone_size: -; d_call: TRBD1; j_call: TRBJ2-7; cdr3_nt: TGTGCCAGCAGAGACAGGGGCTCCTACGAGCAGTACTTC; cdr3_aa: CASRDRGSYEQYF
v_call: TRBV2; clone_size: once; d_call: TRBD2; j_call: TRBJ2-1; cdr3_nt: TGTGCCAGCAGTGAAGCGGGGGGACTAGCGGGATCCTACAATGAGCAGTTCTTC; cdr3_aa: CASSEAGGLAGSYNEQFF
v_call: TRBV11-3; clone_size: -; d_call: -; j_call: TRBJ2-6; cdr3_nt: TGTGCCAGCAGCTTATTGACAGTCCGACGCTCTGGGGCCAACGTCCTGACTTTC; cdr3_aa: CASSLLTVRRSGANVLTF
v_call: TRBV4-1; clone_size: -; d_call: -; j_call: TRBJ1-1; cdr3_nt: TGCGCCAGCAGCCATACGGGTTTAGAAGCTTTCTTT; cdr3_aa: CASSHTGLEAFF
v_call: TRBV11-3; clone_size: -; d_call: -; j_call: TRBJ1-1; cdr3_nt: TGTGTCAGCAGCTTAGACGGGGGGACTGAAGCTTTCTTT; cdr3_aa: CVSSLDGGTEAFF